The subject of this entry is one T cell receptor beta chain. Its antigen remains unknown. CDR3 size: 15 residues. V was clipped by 3 bases and J by 5 bases; unmatched bases: 6. Germline V lookup: CDR1 SGHTA, CDR2 FQGNSA. The study ran its PCR with 60 Vbeta and 13 Jbeta primers. Measured with immunoSEQ multiplex PCR; TCRdb has only the in-frame clones, and not every one. The sample yields about 180,000 clones, roughly 80% seen once. This sample stems from a study of cytomegalovirus exposure and HLA in healthy donors. On the study more broadly: Earlier results showed some 120 million unique TCR beta sequences derived from approximately 170 million T cells. Notes on the study in general: For TCR beta chains, V- and J-gene trimming was later linked to a missense DCLRE1C variant. In the analysis, some V segments, TRBV6-2 and TRBV6-3 included, were excluded as indistinguishable.

Whereas donors were nominally healthy upon sampling, unrecorded immune exposures were probable. This TCR derives from a man aged 30 to 45 in good health and CMV-seronegative. This chain joins TRBV7-2 and TRBJ1-5, with 8 bases that match TRBD1. Sequencing was performed on PBMCs. CDR3 loop: CASSFGDRLHQPQHF. The CDR3 nucleotides are TGTGCCAGCAGCTTTGGGGACAGGCTACATCAGCCCCAGCATTTT. The complete variable domain, with remaining parts taken from reference TRBV7-2 and TRBJ1-5, reads GAGVSQSPSNKVTEKGKDVELRCDPISGHTALYWYRQSLGQGLEFLIYFQGNSAPDKSGLPSDRFSAERTGGSVSTLTIQRTQQEDSAVYLCASSFGDRLHQPQHFGDGTRLSIL.